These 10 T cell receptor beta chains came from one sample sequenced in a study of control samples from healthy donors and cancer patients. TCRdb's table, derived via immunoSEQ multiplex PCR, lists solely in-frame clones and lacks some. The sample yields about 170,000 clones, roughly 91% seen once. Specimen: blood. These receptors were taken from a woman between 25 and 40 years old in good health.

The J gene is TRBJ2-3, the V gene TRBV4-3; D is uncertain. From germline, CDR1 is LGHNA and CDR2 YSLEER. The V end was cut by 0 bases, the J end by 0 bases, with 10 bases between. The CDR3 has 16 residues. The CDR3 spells CASSQDGRRSTDTQYF. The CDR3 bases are TGCGCCAGCAGCCAAGATGGACGTAGGAGCACAGATACGCAGTATTTT.

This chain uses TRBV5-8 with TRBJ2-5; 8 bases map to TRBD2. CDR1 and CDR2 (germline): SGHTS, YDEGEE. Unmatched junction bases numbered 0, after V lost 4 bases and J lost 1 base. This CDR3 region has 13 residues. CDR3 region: CASSRGGQETQYF. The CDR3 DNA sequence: TGTGCCAGCAGCCGGGGGGGCCAAGAGACCCAGTACTTC.

CDR3 sequence reads: CASSIRLAGARTDTQYF. As DNA, the CDR3 is TGTGCCAGTAGTATCCGACTAGCGGGGGCTCGCACAGATACGCAGTATTTT. V and J are TRBV19 and TRBJ2-3, with 12 bases matching TRBD2. Germline values: CDR1 LNHDA, CDR2 SQIVND (reference sequence). The CDR3 is 17 residues long. Trimming removed 3 bases from V and 1 base from J; junction bases left unmatched: 5. Using reference TRBV19 and TRBJ2-3 for the parts outside the CDR3, the full variable domain is DGGITQSPKYLFRKEGQNVTLSCEQNLNHDAMYWYRQDPGQGLRLIYYSQIVNDFQKGDIAEGYSVSREKKESFPLTVTSAQKNPTAFYLCASSIRLAGARTDTQYFGPGTRLTVL.

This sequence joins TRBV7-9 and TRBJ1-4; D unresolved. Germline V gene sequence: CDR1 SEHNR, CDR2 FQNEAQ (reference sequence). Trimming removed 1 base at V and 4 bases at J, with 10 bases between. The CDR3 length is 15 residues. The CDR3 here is CASSLGGNSNEKLFF. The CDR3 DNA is TGTGCCAGCAGCTTAGGGGGTAACAGTAATGAAAAACTGTTTTTT.

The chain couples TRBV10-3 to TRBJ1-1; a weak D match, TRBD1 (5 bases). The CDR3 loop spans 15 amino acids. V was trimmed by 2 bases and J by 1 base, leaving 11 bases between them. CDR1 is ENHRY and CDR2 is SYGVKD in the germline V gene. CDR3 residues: CAISEPGTANTEAFF. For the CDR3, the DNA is TGTGCCATCAGTGAGCCTGGGACGGCGAACACTGAAGCTTTCTTT.

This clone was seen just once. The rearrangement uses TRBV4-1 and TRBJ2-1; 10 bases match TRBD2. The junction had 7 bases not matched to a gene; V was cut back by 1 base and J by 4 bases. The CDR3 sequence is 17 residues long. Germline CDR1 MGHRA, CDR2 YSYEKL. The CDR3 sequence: CASSQAPLAGGYNEQFF. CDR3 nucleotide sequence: TGCGCCAGCAGCCAAGCCCCATTAGCGGGGGGATACAATGAGCAGTTCTTC.

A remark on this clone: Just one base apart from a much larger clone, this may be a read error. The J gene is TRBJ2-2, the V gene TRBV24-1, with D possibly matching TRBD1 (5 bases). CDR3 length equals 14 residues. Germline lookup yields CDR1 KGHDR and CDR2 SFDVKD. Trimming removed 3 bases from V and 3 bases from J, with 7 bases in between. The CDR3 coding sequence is TGTGCCACCAGTGATGGCAGGGACACCGGGGAGCTGTTTTTT. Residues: CATSDGRDTGELFF.

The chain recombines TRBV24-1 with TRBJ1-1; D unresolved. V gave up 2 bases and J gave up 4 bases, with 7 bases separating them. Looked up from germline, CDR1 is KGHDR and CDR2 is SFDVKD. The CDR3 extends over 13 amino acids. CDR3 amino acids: CATSDWEGTEAFF. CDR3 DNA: TGTGCCACCAGTGATTGGGAGGGCACTGAAGCTTTCTTT.

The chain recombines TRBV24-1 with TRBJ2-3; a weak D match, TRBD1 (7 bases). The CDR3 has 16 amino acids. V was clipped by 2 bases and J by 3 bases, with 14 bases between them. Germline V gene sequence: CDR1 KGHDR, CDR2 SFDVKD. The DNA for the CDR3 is TGTGCCACCAGTGATTCGAGGGCAGGGGGGACAGATACGCAGTATTTT. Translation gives CATSDSRAGGTDTQYF.

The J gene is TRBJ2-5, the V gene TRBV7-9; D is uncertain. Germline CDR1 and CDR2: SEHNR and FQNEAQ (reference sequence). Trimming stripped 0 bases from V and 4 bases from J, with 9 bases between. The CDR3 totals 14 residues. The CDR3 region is CASSLASVRETQYF. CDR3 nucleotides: TGTGCCAGCAGCTTAGCGTCCGTCCGAGAGACCCAGTACTTC.